Below are 23 T cell receptor beta chains sequenced from a single sample in a study of cytomegalovirus exposure and HLA in healthy donors. 60 Vbeta and 13 Jbeta primers were used in PCR. TCRdb keeps only in-frame clones here, not all; method: immunoSEQ multiplex PCR. This table has roughly 70,000 clones, roughly 72% appearing once. The specimen was PBMCs. The receptors stem from a man aged 50-59 years in good health and CMV-seronegative.

The chain has TRBV28 and TRBJ1-6; possibly TRBD1 for D (6 bases). Germline CDR1 MDHEN, CDR2 SYDVKM. V lost 5 bases to trimming and J lost 13 bases, with 15 bases between them. CDR3 length: 13 residues. CDR3 DNA: TGTGCCAGCAGTCCGGGGGGCTCGGTGCCCCTCCACTTT. Encoded protein: CASSPGGSVPLHF.

The chain combines TRBV27 with TRBJ2-5; TRBD1 aligns across 7 bases. The DNA matches TRBJ2-7 better at its end, which makes the J call doubtful. The CDR3 has 15 residues. Looked up from germline, CDR1 is MNHEY and CDR2 is SMNVEV (reference sequence). The CDR3 region is CASSAQRDSAHEQYF. CDR3 nucleotide sequence: TGTGCCAGCAGTGCGCAACGGGACAGTGCCCACGAGCAGTACTTC.

The chain couples TRBV11-3 to TRBJ2-1; 8 bases fit TRBD1. The germline gives CDR1 SGHNT, CDR2 YENEEA. V was clipped by 5 bases and J by 2 bases; unmatched bases: 5. The CDR3 sequence is 15 residues long. The CDR3 sequence is CASSPRQGTYNEQFF. Here the CDR3 DNA reads TGTGCCAGCAGCCCCCGACAGGGGACCTACAATGAGCAGTTCTTC.

The chain carries TRBV7-3 and TRBJ1-1; no clear D. V lost 2 bases, J lost 12 bases, and 13 bases lay in between. From germline, CDR1 is SGHTA and CDR2 FQGTGA. This CDR3 has 12 residues. Here the CDR3 DNA reads TGTGCCAGCAGCTTAGGTACGAGAGGGCCTTTCTTT. This translates into CASSLGTRGPFF.

J is TRBJ1-4 and V is TRBV6-1; 7 nucleotides match TRBD1. There are 13 residues in the CDR3. Trimming at V came to 11 bases and at J to 7 bases, leaving 10 bases not matched to a gene. Germline assignment: CDR1 MNHNS and CDR2 SASEGT. CDR3 in DNA: TGTGCCTGTCAGGTGGACAGGACTGAAAAACTGTTTTTT. Its translation is CACQVDRTEKLFF.

This rearrangement joins TRBV6-5 to TRBJ2-5; 9 nucleotides line up with TRBD2. The CDR3 spans 15 residues. From germline, CDR1 is MNHEY and CDR2 SVGAGI. V trimming: 5 bases; J trimming: 9 bases; junction bases outside the gene matches: 13. The CDR3 DNA sequence: TGTGCCAGCAGTAATCGAGCGGGGGGCAAGGGGGCCCAGTACTTC. Amino acids: CASSNRAGGKGAQYF.

The chain carries TRBV19 and TRBJ1-1, with D possibly matching TRBD1 (5 bases). CDR1 and CDR2 from the germline V gene are LNHDA and SQIVND (reference sequence). Trimming left V 6 bases short and J 8 bases short, with 10 bases between. The length of the CDR3 is 11 residues. The CDR3 DNA reads as TGTGCCAGTAGCGGACAAGTCGAAGCTTTCTTT. It codes for CASSGQVEAFF.

The chain carries TRBV7-3 and TRBJ1-2; 9 positions match TRBD1. The germline gives CDR1 SGHTA, CDR2 FQGTGA. The CDR3 has 13 residues. With V trimmed by 6 bases and J by 7 bases, 6 bases remained unmatched. The CDR3 reads CASSYDRGGGYTF. The CDR3 DNA reads TGTGCCAGCAGTTATGACAGGGGGGGTGGCTACACCTTC.

The genes are TRBV14 and TRBJ1-1, with D perhaps matching TRBD1 (5 bases). The CDR3 runs 14 residues. With 5 bases removed from V and 0 bases from J, the gap between germline ends came to 10 bases. From germline, CDR1 is SGHDN and CDR2 FVKESK. CDR3 nucleotides: TGTGCCAGCAGCAAACAGGTTATGAACACTGAAGCTTTCTTT. It yields the protein CASSKQVMNTEAFF. The variable domain in full, with the rest retrieved from reference TRBV14 and TRBJ1-1, is EAGVTQFPSHSVIEKGQTVTLRCDPISGHDNLYWYRRVMGKEIKFLLHFVKESKQDESGMPNNRFLAERTGGTYSTLKVQPAELEDSGVYFCASSKQVMNTEAFFGQGTRLTVV.

The rearrangement links TRBV7-9 to TRBJ2-7; 9 nucleotides line up with TRBD1. The trim removed 6 bases at V and 5 bases at J, leaving 8 bases unmatched. CDR1 SEHNR and CDR2 FQNEAQ come from the germline V gene (reference sequence). The CDR3 has 14 residues. The chain's CDR3 is CASSHPTGGNEQYF. The CDR3 DNA follows: TGTGCCAGCAGTCACCCGACAGGGGGAAACGAGCAGTACTTC.

This clone was observed a handful of times. Here the CDR3 DNA reads TGTGCCAGCAGTTACCAGGGTGGAAGCAATCAGCCCCAGCATTTT. Translating it yields CASSYQGGSNQPQHF. The genes are TRBV6-5 and TRBJ1-5; the D gene is possibly TRBD1 (5 bases). Germline CDR1 and CDR2: MNHEY and SVGAGI. The V and J ends lost 2 bases and 1 base respectively, with 9 bases between them. There are 15 residues in the CDR3.

The rearrangement joins TRBV7-9 to TRBJ1-1; D call uncertain. V lost 1 base to trimming and J lost 4 bases, with 10 bases between them. Germline CDR1 and CDR2: SEHNR and FQNEAQ (reference sequence). This CDR3 is built from 14 residues. CDR3 nucleotide sequence: TGTGCCAGCAGCTTAGTGAGGGAAGGCACTGAAGCTTTCTTT. Translation gives CASSLVREGTEAFF.

This clone has a single count. At one end the junction does not follow the germline gene, possibly because of a read error. The chain combines TRBV7-7 with TRBJ2-5; tentatively, D is TRBD2 (6 bases). CDR1 and CDR2 (germline): SSHAT, FNYEAQ (reference sequence). CDR3 length equals 14 residues. As DNA, the CDR3 is TGTGCTAGCAGCTTAGTGGGAGGTCAAGAGACCCAGTACTTC. Translating it yields CASSLVGGQETQYF.

The rearrangement uses TRBV27 and TRBJ1-5, with 9 bases identical to TRBD1. V lost 5 bases, J lost 15 bases, and 14 bases stayed unmatched. In germline, CDR1 is MNHEY, CDR2 SMNVEV (reference sequence). The CDR3 length is 14 residues. Written as DNA, the CDR3 is TGTGCCAGCAGTCCCGTGGCCGGGACAGGGTTTCGGCATTTT. As protein: CASSPVAGTGFRHF.

The gene calls are TRBV28 and TRBJ1-3; D not certain. V lost 3 bases and J lost 6, with 9 bases in between. The CDR3 length is 13 residues. Germline CDR1 MDHEN, CDR2 SYDVKM. CDR3 loop: CASSFFGVNTIYF. The CDR3 nucleotides are TGTGCCAGCAGTTTCTTCGGGGTAAACACCATATATTTT.

This clone was observed a single time. The chain joins TRBV2 to TRBJ1-2, with 8 bases fitting TRBD1. With V trimmed by 4 bases and J by 7 bases, 2 bases remained unmatched. This CDR3 comprises 12 residues. Per germline, CDR1 SNHLY and CDR2 FYNNEI. The CDR3 nucleotides read TGTGCCAGCAGTGTTACAGGGGGTGGCTACACCTTC. This sequence encodes CASSVTGGGYTF.

The V and J genes are TRBV19 and TRBJ1-5; 7 positions agree with TRBD1. The CDR3 covers 15 residues. CDR1 is LNHDA and CDR2 is SQIVND in the germline V gene (reference sequence). The V and J ends lost 3 bases and 2 bases, in that order; junction bases with no gene match: 4. The CDR3 sequence is CASSIKGAGNQPQHF. The DNA for the CDR3 is TGTGCCAGTAGTATTAAGGGGGCCGGCAATCAGCCCCAGCATTTT.

The V and J genes are TRBV6-4 and TRBJ1-1; D is uncertain. V was pared by 3 bases and J by 5 bases, with 10 bases between. The CDR3 covers 13 residues. Germline loops: CDR1 MRHNA, CDR2 SNTAGT. CDR3 nucleotides: TGTGCCAGCAGTGAAAAGGCCGGGACTGAAGCTTTCTTT. It is translated as CASSEKAGTEAFF.

The CDR3 region has the DNA TGTGCCAGCAGCCACAAGGGAGCGGCCAACACTGAAGCTTTCTTT. It specifies CASSHKGAANTEAFF. The V gene is TRBV4-2, the J gene TRBJ1-1; D unresolved. Germline V gene lookup returns CDR1 LGHNA and CDR2 YNFKEQ. The CDR3 has 15 amino acids. Trimming took 3 bases from V and 2 from J, leaving 13 bases between them.

This clone occurred once. This sequence joins TRBV9 and TRBJ2-5; D possibly corresponds to TRBD2 (5 bases). The V end lost 2 bases, the J end lost 5 bases, and 10 bases lay between the germline ends. The length of the CDR3 is 13 residues. CDR1 and CDR2 (germline): SGDLS, YYNGEE. The CDR3, as DNA: TGTGCCAGCAGCGTCTCCGGCGGGGAGACCCAGTACTTC. It encodes CASSVSGGETQYF.

In its sample, this clone was seen a few times. J is TRBJ1-4 and V is TRBV6-1; D ambiguous. Germline CDR1 is MNHNS and CDR2 is SASEGT. Trimming removed 6 bases from V and 3 bases from J, with 14 bases in between. This CDR3 spans 15 amino acids. The CDR3 DNA follows: TGTGCCAGCAGCTCTACAGCTTTCTCTAATGAAAAACTGTTTTTT. Translation: CASSSTAFSNEKLFF.

The V call is TRBV2, the J call TRBJ1-1; D is undetermined. CDR3 size: 14 residues. The V gene's germline CDR1 is SNHLY and CDR2 FYNNEI. Trimming shortened V by 6 bases and J by 3 bases, and 14 bases separated the two germline ends. CDR3 coding DNA: TGTGCCAGCAGGGTCAGAGGAAGAGACACTGAAGCTTTCTTT. This translates into CASRVRGRDTEAFF.

This CDR3 is CASMKGTTGSYNEQFF. CDR3 coding DNA: TGTGCCAGCATGAAGGGGACAACGGGCTCCTACAATGAGCAGTTCTTC. The chain joins TRBV27 to TRBJ2-1; possibly TRBD1 for D (6 bases). Germline V CDR1 and CDR2: MNHEY, SMNVEV (reference sequence). Trimming cost V 7 bases and J 0 bases, with 16 bases left between them. The length of the CDR3 is 16 residues.